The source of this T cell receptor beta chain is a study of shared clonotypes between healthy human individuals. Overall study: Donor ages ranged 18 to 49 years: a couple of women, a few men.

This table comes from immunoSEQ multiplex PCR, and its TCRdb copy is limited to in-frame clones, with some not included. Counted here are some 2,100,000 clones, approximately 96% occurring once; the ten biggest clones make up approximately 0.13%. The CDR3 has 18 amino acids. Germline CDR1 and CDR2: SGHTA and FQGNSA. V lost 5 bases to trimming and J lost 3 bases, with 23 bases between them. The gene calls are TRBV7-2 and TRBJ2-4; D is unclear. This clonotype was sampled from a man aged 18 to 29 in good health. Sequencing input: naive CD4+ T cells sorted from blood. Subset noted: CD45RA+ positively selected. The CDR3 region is CASSPLGRNGPYKNIQYF. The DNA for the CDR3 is TGTGCCAGCAGCCCACTCGGACGGAATGGCCCGTACAAAAACATTCAGTACTTC.